The entry that follows covers one TCR beta chain sequence. The antigen is undetermined. The sample comes from a study of T-cell memory formation after mild COVID-19. From germline, CDR1 is SGHTA and CDR2 FQGNSA. V lost 5 bases to trimming and J lost 0 bases, with 14 bases between them. CDR3 size: 16 residues. MiXCR, run by TCRdb on the 5' RACE reads, gives a single entry per CDR3 protein. The sample has roughly 240,000 distinct CDR3 sequences, 15% seen once; the top ten hold less than 2.5%. Findings of the study overall: CD4+ contracting clones lay mainly in CM and EM, CD8+ ones in EMRA.

The chain links TRBV7-2 to TRBJ2-1; weak D call: TRBD2 (5 bases). The clonotype comes from an adult woman who had mild COVID-19 (a few samples of this study predate the infection). Cell type and time point are not known. Sequenced sample: PBMCs or a T cell subset sorted from them (not recorded which). The CDR3 loop is CASSPKTGSSYNEQFF. The CDR3 region has the DNA TGTGCCAGCAGCCCTAAGACGGGAAGCTCCTACAATGAGCAGTTCTTC. Variable domain in full (rest from reference TRBV7-2 and TRBJ2-1): GAGVSQSPSNKVTEKGKDVELRCDPISGHTALYWYRQSLGQGLEFLIYFQGNSAPDKSGLPSDRFSAERTGGSVSTLTIQRTQQEDSAVYLCASSPKTGSSYNEQFFGPGTRLTVL.